The present T cell receptor beta chain was sequenced within a study of cytotoxic CD8 clonotypes in ibrutinib-treated CLL. The CDR3 is 15 amino acids. The germline V gene has CDR1 MNHEY and CDR2 SVGAGI. V was shortened by 2 bases and J by 4 bases, with 14 bases between the two germline ends. Sequencing was performed with immunoSEQ multiplex PCR; in TCRdb, only in-frame clones are kept and a portion is missing. The table shows about 50,000 clones, with around 60% occurring only once. This TCR derives from a human donor with chronic lymphocytic leukemia. The sequencing here drew on PBMCs, taken after 24 months of ibrutinib treatment. The chain employs TRBV6-5 and TRBJ1-1; no definite D call. The chain's CDR3 is CASSYTGITGTEAFF. The CDR3 bases are TGTGCCAGCAGTTACACTGGGATAACGGGCACTGAAGCTTTCTTT.